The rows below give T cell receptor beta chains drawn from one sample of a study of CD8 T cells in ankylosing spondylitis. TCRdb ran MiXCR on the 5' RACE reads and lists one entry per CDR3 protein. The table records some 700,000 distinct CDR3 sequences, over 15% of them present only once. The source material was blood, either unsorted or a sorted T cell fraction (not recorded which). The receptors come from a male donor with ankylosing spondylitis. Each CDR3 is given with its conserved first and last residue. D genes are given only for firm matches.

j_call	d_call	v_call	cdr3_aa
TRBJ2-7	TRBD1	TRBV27	CASSKPGQGYEQYF
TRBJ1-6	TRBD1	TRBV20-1	CSAYGQGSSYNSPLHF
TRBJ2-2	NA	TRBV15	CATPGELFF
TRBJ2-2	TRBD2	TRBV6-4	CASSIGPGGVGELFF
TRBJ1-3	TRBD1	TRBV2	CASRGQSSGNTIYF
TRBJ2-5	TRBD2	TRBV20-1	CSAGGSGALGETQYF
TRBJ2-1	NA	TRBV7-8	CASSLDPYNEQFF
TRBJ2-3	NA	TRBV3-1	CASSQGLADTQYF
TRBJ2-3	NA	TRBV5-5	CASSGTGSRTDTQYF
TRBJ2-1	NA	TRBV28	CASGDRGGKNEQFF
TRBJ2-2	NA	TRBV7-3	CASSFKGQNTGELFF
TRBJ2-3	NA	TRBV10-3	CAISEAGRGSDTQYF
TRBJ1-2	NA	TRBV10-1	CASSEYIGTPVYGYTF
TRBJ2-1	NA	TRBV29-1	CSVDRTKYNEQFF
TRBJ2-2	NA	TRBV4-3	CASSQDRLAGVIAGELFF
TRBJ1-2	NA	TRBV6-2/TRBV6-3	CASSRQTAPYGYTF
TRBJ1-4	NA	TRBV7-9	CASSLAGRAGEKLFF
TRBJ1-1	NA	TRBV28	CASSLPAGDTEAFF
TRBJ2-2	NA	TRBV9	CASNPLNTGELFF
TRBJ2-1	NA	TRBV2	CASALGSENEQFF
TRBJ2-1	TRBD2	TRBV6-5	CASSLLGGRTSGGASEQFF
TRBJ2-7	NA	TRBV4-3	CASSQEPNSYEQYF
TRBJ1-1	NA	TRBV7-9	CASSPNGDAPTGTEAFF
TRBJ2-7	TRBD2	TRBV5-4	CASSAGLDKNEQYF
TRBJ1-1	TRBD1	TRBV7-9	CASTPGQGAGDTEAFF
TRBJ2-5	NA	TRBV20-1	CSARKGFETQYF
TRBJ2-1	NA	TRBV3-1	CASRWDLGSNEQFF